A selection of T cell receptor beta chains follows, all from one sample in a study of blood T cell repertoires in COVID-19. Measured with immunoSEQ multiplex PCR; TCRdb has only the in-frame clones, and not every one. This sample carries about 240,000 clones, approximately 83% of them seen once, and the ten largest clones take 3.3%. Source material: PBMCs or T cells enriched from blood (not recorded which). These receptors were collected from a woman aged 40 to 50 with acute COVID-19. CDR3s include the opening cysteine and the closing phenylalanine or tryptophan. A D gene is named only where the DNA matches it firmly. Rows give clone size only sometimes, using once, few, many, or a class for an expanded clone.

v_call: TRBV5-1
j_call: TRBJ2-3
clone_size: -
d_call: -
cdr3_length: 14
cdr3_aa: CATQEQGNTDTQYF
cdr3_nt: TGCGCCACCCAGGAACAGGGTAATACAGATACGCAGTATTTT

v_call: TRBV5-1
j_call: TRBJ1-1
clone_size: -
d_call: -
cdr3_length: 15
cdr3_aa: CASSLGPGRKDEAFF
cdr3_nt: TGCGCCAGCAGCTTGGGGCCAGGCCGGAAGGATGAAGCTTTCTTT

v_call: TRBV9
j_call: TRBJ2-5
clone_size: -
d_call: -
cdr3_length: 14
cdr3_aa: CASSVGVGEETQYF
cdr3_nt: TGTGCCAGCAGCGTAGGGGTAGGGGAAGAGACCCAGTACTTC

v_call: TRBV7-3
j_call: TRBJ2-2
clone_size: -
d_call: TRBD2
cdr3_length: 16
cdr3_aa: CASSAGTSGNTGELFF
cdr3_nt: TGTGCCAGCAGCGCCGGGACTAGCGGAAACACCGGGGAGCTGTTTTTT

v_call: TRBV3-1/TRBV3-2
j_call: TRBJ2-1
clone_size: -
d_call: -
cdr3_length: 18
cdr3_aa: CASSPSRCSGLSYNEQFF
cdr3_nt: TGTGCCAGCAGCCCGTCCCGCTGTAGCGGACTCTCCTACAATGAGCAGTTCTTC

v_call: TRBV7-8
j_call: TRBJ2-1
clone_size: -
d_call: TRBD2
cdr3_length: 14
cdr3_aa: CASNVGESGSEQFF
cdr3_nt: TGTGCCAGCAACGTCGGGGAAAGCGGGAGTGAGCAGTTCTTC

v_call: TRBV14
j_call: TRBJ2-7
clone_size: -
d_call: TRBD2
cdr3_length: 14
cdr3_aa: CASSRLAGGSEQYF
cdr3_nt: TGTGCCAGCAGCCGACTAGCGGGAGGGTCCGAGCAGTACTTC

v_call: TRBV13
j_call: TRBJ2-7
clone_size: -
d_call: TRBD2
cdr3_length: 15
cdr3_aa: CASSLSGRNPYEQYF
cdr3_nt: TGTGCCAGCAGCTTAAGCGGGAGGAATCCCTACGAGCAGTACTTC

v_call: TRBV11-3
j_call: TRBJ2-3
clone_size: -
d_call: -
cdr3_length: 15
cdr3_aa: CASSLGLRSTDTQYF
cdr3_nt: TGTGCCAGCAGCTTAGGGCTCCGAAGCACAGATACGCAGTATTTT

v_call: TRBV5-6
j_call: TRBJ2-5
clone_size: few
d_call: -
cdr3_length: 14
cdr3_aa: CASSLVASQETQYF
cdr3_nt: TGTGCCAGCAGCTTGGTCGCCAGCCAAGAGACCCAGTACTTC

v_call: TRBV10-1
j_call: TRBJ2-2
clone_size: -
d_call: -
cdr3_length: 12
cdr3_aa: CASSTGPGELFF
cdr3_nt: TGCGCCAGCAGTACAGGGCCCGGGGAGCTGTTTTTT

v_call: TRBV23-1
j_call: TRBJ2-7
clone_size: -
d_call: TRBD1
cdr3_length: 15
cdr3_aa: CATRQGIASSYEQYF
cdr3_nt: TGCGCCACCCGACAGGGGATAGCTTCAAGCTACGAGCAGTACTTC

v_call: TRBV4-1
j_call: TRBJ2-7
clone_size: -
d_call: TRBD2
cdr3_length: 16
cdr3_aa: CASSQDNSGSSDEQYF
cdr3_nt: TGCGCCAGCAGCCAAGACAACAGCGGGAGCTCCGACGAGCAGTACTTC

v_call: TRBV20-1
j_call: TRBJ1-2
clone_size: -
d_call: -
cdr3_length: 11
cdr3_aa: CSAMKQEGYTF
cdr3_nt: TGCAGTGCTATGAAACAGGAGGGCTACACCTTC

v_call: TRBV7-8
j_call: TRBJ2-3
clone_size: -
d_call: TRBD2
cdr3_length: 17
cdr3_aa: CASSLVRLAGATDTQYF
cdr3_nt: TGTGCCAGCAGCTTAGTCCGGCTAGCGGGTGCAACAGATACGCAGTATTTT

v_call: TRBV3-1/TRBV3-2
j_call: TRBJ2-5
clone_size: -
d_call: TRBD1
cdr3_length: 15
cdr3_aa: CASSTRDRVGETQYF
cdr3_nt: TGTGCCAGCAGCACCCGGGACAGGGTGGGAGAGACCCAGTACTTC